This T cell receptor (beta chain) was identified during a study of blood T cell repertoires in COVID-19. This CDR3 comprises 15 residues. Per germline, CDR1 ENHRY and CDR2 SYGVKD. The ends were cut back, 4 bases at V and 8 bases at J, with 18 bases in the middle. Method: immunoSEQ multiplex PCR; TCRdb's copy keeps in-frame clones and lacks some. The sample has roughly 170,000 clones; roughly 70% are singletons. The sample consisted of peripheral blood. The chain couples TRBV10-3 to TRBJ2-1; maybe TRBD2 (6 bases). This clonotype was obtained from a woman at least 80 years old with acute or convalescent COVID-19. In DNA form, the CDR3 reads TGTGCCATCAGTGGTACTAGCCGGTTTGGTGATGAGCAGTTCTTC. The encoded protein is CAISGTSRFGDEQFF.